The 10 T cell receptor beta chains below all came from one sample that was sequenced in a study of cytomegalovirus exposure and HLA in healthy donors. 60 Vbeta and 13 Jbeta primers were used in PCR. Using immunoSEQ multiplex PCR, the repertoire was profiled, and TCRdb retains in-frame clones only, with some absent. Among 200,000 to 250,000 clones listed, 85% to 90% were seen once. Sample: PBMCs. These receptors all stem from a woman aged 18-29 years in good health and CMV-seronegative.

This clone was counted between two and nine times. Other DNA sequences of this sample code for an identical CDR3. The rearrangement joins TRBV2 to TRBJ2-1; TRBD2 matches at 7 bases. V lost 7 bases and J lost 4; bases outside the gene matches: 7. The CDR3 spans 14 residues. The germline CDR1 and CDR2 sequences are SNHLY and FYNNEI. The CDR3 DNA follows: TGTGCCAGCATCCGACTAGCTGGATACAATGAGCAGTTCTTC. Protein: CASIRLAGYNEQFF. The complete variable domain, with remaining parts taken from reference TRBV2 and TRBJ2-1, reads EPEVTQTPSHQVTQMGQEVILRCVPISNHLYFYWYRQILGQKVEFLVSFYNNEISEKSEIFDDQFSVERPDGSNFTLKIRSTKLEDSAMYFCASIRLAGYNEQFFGPGTRLTVL.

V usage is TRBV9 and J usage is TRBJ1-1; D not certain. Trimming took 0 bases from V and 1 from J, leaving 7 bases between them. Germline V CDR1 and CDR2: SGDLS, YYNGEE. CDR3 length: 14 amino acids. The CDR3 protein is CASSVGAGNTEAFF. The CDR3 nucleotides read TGTGCCAGCAGCGTAGGCGCCGGGAACACTGAAGCTTTCTTT.

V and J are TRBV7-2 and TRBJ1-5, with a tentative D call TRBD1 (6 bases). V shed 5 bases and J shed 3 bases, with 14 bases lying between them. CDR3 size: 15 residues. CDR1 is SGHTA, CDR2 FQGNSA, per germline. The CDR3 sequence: CASSGPGGPNQPQHF. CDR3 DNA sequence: TGTGCCAGCAGCGGTCCGGGGGGGCCCAATCAGCCCCAGCATTTT.

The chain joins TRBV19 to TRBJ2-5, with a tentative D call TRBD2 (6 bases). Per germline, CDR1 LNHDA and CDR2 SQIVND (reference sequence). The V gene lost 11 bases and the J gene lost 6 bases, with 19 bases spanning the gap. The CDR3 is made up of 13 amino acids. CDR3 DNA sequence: TGTGCCGGAATCGGGAGACACAGGAAGACCCAGTACTTC. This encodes CAGIGRHRKTQYF.

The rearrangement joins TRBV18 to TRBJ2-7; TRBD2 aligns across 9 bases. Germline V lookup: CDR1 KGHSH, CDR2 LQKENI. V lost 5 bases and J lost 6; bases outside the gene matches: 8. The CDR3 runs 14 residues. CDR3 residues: CASSSQREVREQYF. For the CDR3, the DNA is TGTGCCAGCTCAAGTCAGCGGGAGGTCCGCGAGCAGTACTTC.

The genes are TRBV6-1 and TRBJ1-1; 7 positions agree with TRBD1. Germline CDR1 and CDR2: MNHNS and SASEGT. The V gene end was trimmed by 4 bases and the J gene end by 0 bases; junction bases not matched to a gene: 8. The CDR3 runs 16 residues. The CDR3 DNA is TGTGCCAGCAGTGTCCGGGACAGCGCCATGAACACTGAAGCTTTCTTT. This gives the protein CASSVRDSAMNTEAFF.

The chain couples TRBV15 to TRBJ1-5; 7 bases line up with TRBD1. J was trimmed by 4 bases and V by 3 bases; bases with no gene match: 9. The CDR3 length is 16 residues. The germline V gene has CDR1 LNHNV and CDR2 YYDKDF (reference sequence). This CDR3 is CATSRPLAGGNQPQHF. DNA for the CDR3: TGTGCCACCAGCAGGCCGTTGGCAGGGGGGAATCAGCCCCAGCATTTT.

The DNA of the CDR3 is TGCGCCAGCGGACCGGACAGGTTTAATGAAAAACTGTTTTTT. It translates to CASGPDRFNEKLFF. J is TRBJ1-4 and V is TRBV5-1, with 7 bases aligning to TRBD1. The V and J ends lost 7 bases and 4 bases, in that order; junction bases with no gene match: 7. This CDR3 has 14 amino acids. CDR1 is SGHRS and CDR2 is YFSETQ in the germline V gene.

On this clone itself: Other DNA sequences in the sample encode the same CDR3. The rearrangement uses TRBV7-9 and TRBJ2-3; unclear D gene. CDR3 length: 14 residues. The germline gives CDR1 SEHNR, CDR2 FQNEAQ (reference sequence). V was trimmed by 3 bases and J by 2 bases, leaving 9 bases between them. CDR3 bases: TGTGCCAGCAGCTTTAGCATTTCCACAGATACGCAGTATTTT. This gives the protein CASSFSISTDTQYF.

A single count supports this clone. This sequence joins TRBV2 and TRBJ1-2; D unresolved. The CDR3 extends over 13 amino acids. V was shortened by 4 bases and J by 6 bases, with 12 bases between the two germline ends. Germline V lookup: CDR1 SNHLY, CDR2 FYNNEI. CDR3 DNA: TGTGCCAGCAGTGGCGCAGGCTGGGATGGCTACACCTTC. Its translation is CASSGAGWDGYTF.